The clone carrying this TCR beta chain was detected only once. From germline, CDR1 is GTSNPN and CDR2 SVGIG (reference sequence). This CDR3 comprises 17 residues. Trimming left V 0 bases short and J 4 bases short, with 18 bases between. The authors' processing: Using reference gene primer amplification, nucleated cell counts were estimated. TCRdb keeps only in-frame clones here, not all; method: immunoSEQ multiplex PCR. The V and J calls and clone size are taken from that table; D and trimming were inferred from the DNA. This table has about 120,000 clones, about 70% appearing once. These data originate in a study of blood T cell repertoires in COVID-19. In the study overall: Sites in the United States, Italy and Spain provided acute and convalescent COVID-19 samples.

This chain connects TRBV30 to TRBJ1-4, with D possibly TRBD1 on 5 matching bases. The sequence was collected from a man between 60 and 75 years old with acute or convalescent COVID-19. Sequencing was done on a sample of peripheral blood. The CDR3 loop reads CAWSVLGGNPFNEKLFF. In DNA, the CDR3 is TGTGCCTGGAGTGTACTTGGGGGGAATCCATTTAATGAAAAACTGTTTTTT.